This passage covers 15 T cell receptor beta chains from one sample sequenced in a study of identical twins. TCRdb re-called the 5' RACE reads with MiXCR, one entry per CDR3 protein. The sample yields approximately 700,000 distinct CDR3 sequences, 18% seen once. Another study also made use of these data, one on T cells expressing NK-cell markers.

The sample consisted of PBMCs. The source of these receptors is a woman aged 18-30 years in good health.

This chain joins TRBV5-1 and TRBJ2-5, with 11 bases matching TRBD2. The germline V gene has CDR1 SGHRS and CDR2 YFSETQ. This CDR3 has 18 residues. V gave up 4 bases and J gave up 3 bases; unmatched junction bases: 14. CDR3 in DNA: TGCGCCAGCAGCCCGGAGGTATTAGCGGGAGGGCTCGAAGAGACCCAGTACTTC. Protein product: CASSPEVLAGGLEETQYF. The entire variable domain, with the rest obtained from reference TRBV5-1 and TRBJ2-5, is as follows: KAGVTQTPRYLIKTRGQQVTLSCSPISGHRSVSWYQQTPGQGLQFLFEYFSETQRNKGNFPGRFSGRQFSNSRSEMNVSTLELGDSALYLCASSPEVLAGGLEETQYFGPGTRLLVL.

The gene calls are TRBV20-1 and TRBJ2-1; TRBD2 matches 13 bases. CDR3 length equals 16 residues. V shed 1 base and J 3 bases; nucleotides not matched to a gene: 3. CDR1 DFQATT and CDR2 SNEGSKA come from the germline V gene (reference sequence). In DNA form, the CDR3 reads TGCAGTGCTAGAGGCAGACTAGCGGGGGGCTACAATGAGCAGTTCTTC. Encoded protein: CSARGRLAGGYNEQFF.

V and J are TRBV20-1 and TRBJ2-7; 10 bases align to TRBD1. Germline trimming cut 1 base from V and 2 bases from J; bases unmatched to any gene: 2. The CDR3 totals 14 residues. The germline CDR1 and CDR2 sequences are DFQATT and SNEGSKA (reference sequence). The CDR3 spells CSARAGQGTYEQYF. The DNA of the CDR3 is TGCAGTGCTAGAGCGGGACAGGGGACCTACGAGCAGTACTTC.

In this sample, this clonotype turned up a few times. The CDR3 DNA follows: TGTGCCAGCAGCAAATTTCGACAGGTTGATAATGAAAAACTGTTTTTT. This codes for CASSKFRQVDNEKLFF. The V and J genes are TRBV21-1 and TRBJ1-4; TRBD1, the table's D call, was not compared with the DNA. TRBV21-1 is termed a pseudogene. CDR3 length: 16 residues.

The gene calls are TRBV19 and TRBJ2-1; no definite D call. Trimming cost V 4 bases and J 4 bases, with 5 bases left between them. Germline CDR1 LNHDA, CDR2 SQIVND (reference sequence). This CDR3 comprises 12 residues. CDR3 coding DNA: TGTGCCAGTAGTACAAAATACAATGAGCAGTTCTTC. This encodes CASSTKYNEQFF.

There are a few counts of this clonotype. The J gene is TRBJ2-7, the V gene TRBV6-1, with D possibly being TRBD1 (6 bases). V was trimmed by 5 bases and J by 3 bases, leaving 17 bases between them. Germline CDR1 reads MNHNS; CDR2 reads SASEGT. This CDR3 comprises 15 residues. The CDR3 sequence: CASSPRPGANYEQYF. The CDR3 DNA reads as TGTGCCAGCAGTCCGAGACCAGGGGCCAACTACGAGCAGTACTTC.

This clonotype was detected only a few times. The chain recombines TRBV6-5 with TRBJ2-3; 9 nucleotides align to TRBD1. This CDR3 has 17 residues. The V segment lost 4 bases and the J segment 4 bases; nucleotides outside the gene matches: 12. Per germline, CDR1 MNHEY and CDR2 SVGAGI. The CDR3 bases are TGTGCCAGCAGTTCCGGCGTAGGACAGGGGTTGGCAGATACGCAGTATTTT. Translation: CASSSGVGQGLADTQYF.

The table lists this clonotype with many counts. The gene calls are TRBV20-1 and TRBJ1-2, with TRBD1 identical over 9 bases. The CDR3 sequence is 15 residues long. V lost 4 bases to trimming and J lost 8 bases; unmatched junction nucleotides: 14. Germline assignment: CDR1 DFQATT and CDR2 SNEGSKA (reference sequence). DNA for the CDR3: TGCAGTGCTAACCTACCCGGACAGGGGATTCAAGGCTACACCTTC. It is translated as CSANLPGQGIQGYTF.

The chain is built from TRBV6-2 or TRBV6-3 and TRBJ2-4, with D possibly TRBD1 on 5 matching bases. Per germline, CDR1 MNHEY and CDR2 SVGEGT. The CDR3 totals 15 residues. V lost 2 bases and J 2 bases, leaving 10 bases between the germline ends. In DNA, the CDR3 is TGTGCCAGCAGTTACGAAGCAGGGTCCAAAAACATTCAGTACTTC. The encoded protein is CASSYEAGSKNIQYF.

This clonotype came up many times. The rearrangement joins TRBV12-3 or TRBV12-4 to TRBJ1-1; unclear D gene. This CDR3 has 14 amino acids. V gave up 6 bases and J gave up 0 bases, with 11 bases separating them. CDR3: CASRYGMMNTEAFF. The CDR3, as DNA: TGTGCCAGCAGATACGGGATGATGAACACTGAAGCTTTCTTT.

The rearrangement links TRBV13 to TRBJ2-1; D might be TRBD2 (6 bases). The ends were cut back, 9 bases at V and 7 bases at J, with 16 bases in the middle. Germline V gene lookup returns CDR1 PRHDT and CDR2 FYEKMQ (reference sequence). This CDR3 has 13 amino acids. CDR3 residues: CASRTGTSNEQFF. CDR3 DNA sequence: TGTGCCAGTCGTACCGGGACTTCTAATGAGCAGTTCTTC.

This clonotype showed up just a few times. V gene TRBV12-3 or TRBV12-4 combines with J gene TRBJ2-7, with 7 bases lining up with TRBD1. This CDR3 spans 14 amino acids. V lost 7 bases and J lost 3; bases outside the gene matches: 9. CDR3 loop: CASTRQGMVYEQYF. The CDR3 DNA reads as TGTGCCAGCACCCGACAGGGAATGGTCTACGAGCAGTACTTC.

The V gene is TRBV3-1, the J gene TRBJ2-3; a weak D match, TRBD2 (6 bases). The ends were cut back, 11 bases at V and 3 bases at J, with 30 bases in the middle. Germline CDR1 LGHDT, CDR2 YNNKEL (reference sequence). The CDR3 length is 18 residues. The CDR3 loop reads CAFSRRVAGGISTDTQYF. CDR3 bases: TGTGCCTTCAGCCGCAGGGTAGCTGGGGGGATTTCGACAGATACGCAGTATTTT.

This clonotype was recorded at least ten times. V usage is TRBV12-3 or TRBV12-4 and J usage is TRBJ1-1, with a possible D match to TRBD1 (5 bases). Trimming pared 3 bases from V and 8 bases from J, leaving 10 bases between. The CDR3 is 12 residues long. The chain's CDR3 is CASSFQDSEAFF. The CDR3 DNA reads TGTGCCAGCAGTTTTCAAGACAGCGAAGCTTTCTTT.

This clonotype was observed once. This rearrangement joins TRBV2 to TRBJ1-6, with 7 nucleotides matching TRBD1. Trimming at V came to 8 bases and at J to 7 bases, leaving 8 bases not matched to a gene. Germline CDR1 reads SNHLY; CDR2 reads FYNNEI. This CDR3 region has 14 residues. CDR3 region: CASGLQGRNSPLHF. Here the CDR3 DNA reads TGTGCCAGCGGGTTACAGGGGCGGAATTCACCCCTCCACTTT.